Listed below are T cell receptor beta chains from one sample, sequenced in a study of persistence of HIV-infected CD4 T cells. Method: immunoSEQ multiplex PCR; TCRdb's copy keeps in-frame clones and lacks some. This repertoire shows 25,000 to 35,000 clones, roughly 80% found once; its top ten account for 0.8% to 0.9%. Antigens of these TCRs are unknown. The specimen was CD4+ T cells sorted from PBMCs after roughly 18-hour stimulation, collected from a patient who received antiretroviral therapy. These receptors were taken from an adult man with HIV who was CMV-seropositive. Each CDR3 is given with its conserved first and last residue. The D gene is left open where the match is weak. Part of the rows lack a size; the others show once, few, many or a class for expanded clones.

CDR3nt,CDR3aa,j_gene,abundance,v_gene,d_gene
TGTGCCAGCAGACGAGCGGGGCCGGAGTTCTTC,CASRRAGPEFF,TRBJ2-1,-,TRBV6-5,TRBD2
TGTGCCAGCAGGGGACAAATTGGTTCCGGCTACACCTTC,CASRGQIGSGYTF,TRBJ1-2,-,TRBV12-3/TRBV12-4,-
TGTGCCAGCAGCGTAGAGGGACAGGGGGCCTACGAGCAGTACTTC,CASSVEGQGAYEQYF,TRBJ2-7,-,TRBV9,TRBD1
TGCGCCAGCAGCTTGGCCGGGGCGAACACTGAAGCTTTCTTT,CASSLAGANTEAFF,TRBJ1-1,-,TRBV5-1,-
TGCAGTGCTCCTGAGGGGATTATCCAGCATTTT,CSAPEGIIQHF,TRBJ1-5,-,TRBV20-1,-
TGTGCCAGCAGCCAAACTAGCGGGGGGGCCAATGAGCAGTTCTTC,CASSQTSGGANEQFF,TRBJ2-1,-,TRBV7-2,TRBD2
TGTGCCAGCAGCCAGGGGTTTAGCTCTGGAAACACCATATATTTT,CASSQGFSSGNTIYF,TRBJ1-3,-,TRBV7-2,-
TGTGCCAGCAGCAGAGACGGCTATAGCAATCAGCCCCAGCATTTT,CASSRDGYSNQPQHF,TRBJ1-5,-,TRBV7-2,-
TGCAGCGTTGTGTCGGGAGCTCTTTACAATGAGCAGTTCTTC,CSVVSGALYNEQFF,TRBJ2-1,once,TRBV29-1,-
TGTGCCAGCAGCCCCGGGACAGTAATGGGTTATGGCTACACCTTC,CASSPGTVMGYGYTF,TRBJ1-2,-,TRBV3-1/TRBV3-2,TRBD1
TGTGCCACCAGCAGAGATATCAGGGCTGGGGCCAACGTCCTGACTTTC,CATSRDIRAGANVLTF,TRBJ2-6,-,TRBV15,-
TGTGCCAGCAGTCAGCGACACGAGCAGTACTTC,CASSQRHEQYF,TRBJ2-7,-,TRBV14,-
TGTGCCAGCAGTTACTTTTCGCACAGCCTAGGAGCTTTCTTT,CASSYFSHSLGAFF,TRBJ1-1,once,TRBV6-5,-
TGTGCCAGCAGTTACTCGATTTGGAGAACCTACGAGCAGTACTTC,CASSYSIWRTYEQYF,TRBJ2-7,few,TRBV6-5,-
TGTGCCAGCAGGACCAGCGGGGGCCGCACAGATACGCAGTATTTT,CASRTSGGRTDTQYF,TRBJ2-3,-,TRBV6-5,TRBD2
TGTGCCAGCAGCCATGGGGGACTAGCGGGGGAGATGAAGACCCAGTACTTC,CASSHGGLAGEMKTQYF,TRBJ2-5,-,TRBV3-1/TRBV3-2,TRBD2
TGTGCCAGCAAGGACGGGGGGAGCTCCTACAATGAGCAGTTCTTC,CASKDGGSSYNEQFF,TRBJ2-1,-,TRBV11-3,TRBD2
TGCGCCAGCAGCCAAGCCGGGTTCTATAATTCACCCCTCCACTTT,CASSQAGFYNSPLHF,TRBJ1-6,few,TRBV4-1,-
TGCGCCAGCAGTGAGTCAGTCGGGGGGCCCACAGATACGCAGTATTTT,CASSESVGGPTDTQYF,TRBJ2-3,-,TRBV10-1,-
TGTGCCAGCAACACCGGACAGGGAACGCATCAGCCCCAGCATTTT,CASNTGQGTHQPQHF,TRBJ1-5,-,TRBV28,TRBD1
TGTGCCAGTAGTATAGATCTATCGGGACAGAGCCACAAAAACATTCAGTACTTC,CASSIDLSGQSHKNIQYF,TRBJ2-4,-,TRBV19,TRBD1
TGTGCCAGCAGTTCGACCAACACAGATACGCAGTATTTT,CASSSTNTDTQYF,TRBJ2-3,-,TRBV7-9,-
TGTGCCAGCAGCCATTGGGGGAGGGGGCCAACTGAAGCTTTCTTT,CASSHWGRGPTEAFF,TRBJ1-1,few,TRBV14,TRBD1
TGTGCCAGCAGCCAAGATCTGCAGGGCACTGAAGCTTTCTTT,CASSQDLQGTEAFF,TRBJ1-1,-,TRBV14,-
TGTGCCAGTAGTATAGCCGGGGCGGGCGCAGATACGCAGTATTTT,CASSIAGAGADTQYF,TRBJ2-3,-,TRBV19,-
TGTGCCAGCAGCCACCTGGACCGTCCACACTTGCATTTT,CASSHLDRPHLHF,TRBJ1-5,-,TRBV3-1/TRBV3-2,-
TGCGCCAGCAGCCAAAGCCGGGGTTTCTATGGCTACACCTTC,CASSQSRGFYGYTF,TRBJ1-2,-,TRBV4-3,-
TGTGCCAGCAGCCGGACAGGGGGCCCCAAGGAGACCCAGTACTTC,CASSRTGGPKETQYF,TRBJ2-5,-,TRBV7-3,TRBD1
TGTGCCATCGGACAGACGGGGAACACTGAAGCTTTCTTT,CAIGQTGNTEAFF,TRBJ1-1,-,TRBV10-3,-
TGTGCCAGCAGCCCTGGACTAGCGGCCGGGGAGCTGTTTTTT,CASSPGLAAGELFF,TRBJ2-2,few,TRBV3-1/TRBV3-2,TRBD2
TGTGCCAGCAGCTTACGGACAGGGGCAGCTTCACCCCTCCACTTT,CASSLRTGAASPLHF,TRBJ1-6,-,TRBV14,TRBD1
TGTGCCAGCAGCTTATCGTTTAGCAATCAGCCCCAGCATTTT,CASSLSFSNQPQHF,TRBJ1-5,-,TRBV7-9,-
TGTGCCAGCAGCTTCAAAGATACGCAGTATTTT,CASSFKDTQYF,TRBJ2-3,-,TRBV7-9,-
TGCGCCAGCAGCCAAGTCCCGGGAGGTCACTCCAGCACCTCTGGGGCCAACGTCCTGACTTTC,CASSQVPGGHSSTSGANVLTF,TRBJ2-6,once,TRBV4-3,TRBD2
TGTGCCTATACAAAGGGACAGGGAAGAGTTCTTACGCAGTATTTT,CAYTKGQGRVLTQYF,TRBJ2-3,-,TRBV30,TRBD1
TGTGCCAGCAGCCAAATGGCCGAGAGTCTTGAAGCTTTCTTT,CASSQMAESLEAFF,TRBJ1-1,-,TRBV4-2,-
TGTGCCAGCAGCTCCATGGACAGGCGCACAGATACGCAGTATTTT,CASSSMDRRTDTQYF,TRBJ2-3,-,TRBV9,TRBD1
TGTGCCACCTCCAGCGGGGGGAGCACAGATACGCAGTATTTT,CATSSGGSTDTQYF,TRBJ2-3,-,TRBV6-5,TRBD2
TGTGCCAGCAGTTACGGAGGGGGGCCGGTCACTGAAGCTTTCTTT,CASSYGGGPVTEAFF,TRBJ1-1,-,TRBV6-5,-
TGCGCCAGCAGTGAGGAGATTGGTTTTATTCACTATGGCTACACCTTC,CASSEEIGFIHYGYTF,TRBJ1-2,few,TRBV10-1,-
TGTGCCAGCAGTTTAGGGGGGCGGGTGTCTTTCTTT,CASSLGGRVSFF,TRBJ1-1,-,TRBV12-3/TRBV12-4,-
TGTGCCAGCAGGGACCATAGCACAACTAATGAAAAACTGTTTTTT,CASRDHSTTNEKLFF,TRBJ1-4,-,TRBV6-5,-
TGTGCCAGCAGCTTAGATAACGCCTCCGGGGAGCAGTACTTC,CASSLDNASGEQYF,TRBJ2-7,few,TRBV11-3,-
TGTGCCAGCAGTTACTCGTACAGGGACGGTAGCACTGAAGCTTTCTTT,CASSYSYRDGSTEAFF,TRBJ1-1,-,TRBV6-2/TRBV6-3,-
TGTGCCAGCAGCTTAAACACAAATGCCGGGACAGGGATCTACGAGCAGTACTTC,CASSLNTNAGTGIYEQYF,TRBJ2-7,few,TRBV7-6,TRBD1
TGTGCCACCCAGAAGACTAGCGCTTACTCCTACGAGCAGTACTTC,CATQKTSAYSYEQYF,TRBJ2-7,-,TRBV19,TRBD2
TGTGCCAGTAGTATAGTGGACGGGACAGGAGCTTTCTTT,CASSIVDGTGAFF,TRBJ1-1,-,TRBV19,TRBD1
TGTGCCAGCAGCCCGAGGGGGACGAGGGTGAACACTGAAGCTTTCTTT,CASSPRGTRVNTEAFF,TRBJ1-1,-,TRBV7-9,-
TGTGCCAGCCAGGGTTTGGTCGGAAACACCATATATTTT,CASQGLVGNTIYF,TRBJ1-3,-,TRBV6-5,-
TGTGCCAGCAGCTTGAATGCTGTAAAAGATACGCAGTATTTT,CASSLNAVKDTQYF,TRBJ2-3,-,TRBV5-4,-